This TCR beta chain was obtained from a study of cytomegalovirus exposure and HLA in healthy donors. Study-level background: As an earlier analysis found, roughly 170 million T cells yielded 90 million to 140 million unique TCR beta sequences. Findings and caveats of the study: Later work associated approximately 17,000 TCR beta sequences with HLA alleles at 0.05 false discovery rate. Cytomegalovirus association was assigned to more than 150 TCR beta chains.

A word on this clone: Its antigen remains unknown.

PCR involved 60 Vbeta and 13 Jbeta primers. Clones were sequenced by immunoSEQ multiplex PCR, and TCRdb holds only the in-frame ones, with some missing. Reported are 55,000 or so clones; the ten largest clones contain approximately 12%. This clonotype originated in a woman in her thirties in good health and CMV-seropositive. Input material: PBMCs.

CDR3 loop: CSVSTGSDTGELFF. The DNA of the CDR3 is TGCAGCGTTTCCACAGGGTCGGACACCGGGGAGCTGTTTTTT. The chain links TRBV29-1 to TRBJ2-2; a weak D match, TRBD1 (6 bases). Germline V gene lookup returns CDR1 SQVTM and CDR2 ANQGSEA. Trimming cost V 5 bases and J 3 bases, with 13 bases left between them. The CDR3 runs to 14 residues.